These 9 T cell receptor beta chains were sequenced from one sample in a study. One entry per CDR3 protein results from TCRdb running MiXCR on the 5' RACE reads. This sample yields roughly 64,000 distinct CDR3 sequences, of which 22% are seen a single time; 2.5% to 3% belongs to the top ten. Sequencing input: memory CD4+ T cells sorted from a lymph node. Indicated subset: memory CD4+ T cells, CD4+CD45RO+CD25-. The receptors were sampled from a female donor with breast cancer.

The chain joins TRBV25-1 to TRBJ2-7; D might be TRBD1 (6 bases). Germline V gene sequence: CDR1 MGHDK, CDR2 SYGVNS. This CDR3 is built from 15 residues. V lost 5 bases, J lost 4 bases, and 18 bases lay in between. CDR3: CASSPGTSKGYEQYF. In nucleotides, the CDR3 is TGTGCCAGCAGTCCCGGGACATCAAAGGGGTACGAGCAGTACTTC.

This clonotype was counted many times. V is TRBV12-3 or TRBV12-4 and J is TRBJ2-1; D is perhaps TRBD2 (5 bases). Deletions cut 3 bases from V and 7 bases from J, with 16 bases between. CDR3 length: 15 amino acids. The CDR3 loop reads CASSLSGPNGNEQFF. The CDR3 region has the DNA TGTGCCAGCAGTTTGAGCGGACCTAACGGGAATGAGCAGTTCTTC.

The chain is built from TRBV5-1 and TRBJ1-5; possible D gene TRBD1, 5 bases. Per germline, CDR1 SGHRS and CDR2 YFSETQ. V lost 0 bases to trimming and J lost 0 bases, with 7 bases between them. This CDR3 spans 15 amino acids. In nucleotides, the CDR3 is TGCGCCAGCAGCTTGGATGGGGCTAGCAATCAGCCCCAGCATTTT. It encodes CASSLDGASNQPQHF.

There are a few counts of this clonotype. The V gene is TRBV4-2, the J gene TRBJ2-3; tentatively, D is TRBD1 (5 bases). The ends were cut back, 1 base at V and 5 bases at J, with 10 bases in the middle. This CDR3 comprises 14 residues. The germline V gene encodes CDR1 LGHNA and CDR2 YNFKEQ. The CDR3, as DNA: TGTGCCAGCAGCCAAGGGGGCATCGGAGATACGCAGTATTTT. This encodes CASSQGGIGDTQYF.

This clonotype was counted only a few times. An end of the junction does not agree with germline; a read error may underlie this. V is TRBV20-1 and J is TRBJ2-5; possibly TRBD2 for D (6 bases). The CDR3 extends over 14 amino acids. Germline V gene lookup returns CDR1 DFQATT and CDR2 SNEGSKA (reference sequence). As DNA, the CDR3 is TGCAGTGCCGCACCGACTAGTTTCGGGGAGACCCAGTGCTTC. Residues: CSAAPTSFGETQCF.

A note on this clonotype: A read error may account for a junction end that differs from germline. V and J are TRBV9 and TRBJ1-2; TRBD1 is a possible D gene (6 bases). This CDR3 is built from 15 residues. Per the germline V gene, CDR1 is SGDLS and CDR2 is YYNGEE. CDR3 sequence reads: CASSVAPTGNYGCTF. CDR3 nucleotide sequence: TGTGCCAGCAGCGTAGCTCCTACAGGGAACTATGGCTGCACCTTC.

The chain joins TRBV7-2 to TRBJ2-3, with D hard to call. The CDR3 runs to 12 residues. Germline CDR1 and CDR2: SGHTA and FQGNSA. Between the trimmed V and J ends, which lost 3 bases and 2 bases, there was a span of 3 bases. The DNA of the CDR3 is TGTGCCAGCAGCTTGGACACAGATACGCAGTATTTT. Its translation: CASSLDTDTQYF. The full variable domain, with the rest looked up from reference TRBV7-2 and TRBJ2-3, is GAGVSQSPSNKVTEKGKDVELRCDPISGHTALYWYRQSLGQGLEFLIYFQGNSAPDKSGLPSDRFSAERTGGSVSTLTIQRTQQEDSAVYLCASSLDTDTQYFGPGTRLTVL.

This clonotype has a handful of counts. This rearrangement joins TRBV6-1 to TRBJ2-7; TRBD1 aligns across 8 bases. Germline V gene lookup returns CDR1 MNHNS and CDR2 SASEGT. Trimming at V came to 6 bases and at J to 0 bases, leaving 7 bases not matched to a gene. The CDR3 sequence is 15 residues long. The CDR3 region is CASRVDRDSSYEQYF. CDR3 DNA sequence: TGTGCCAGCAGGGTGGACAGGGACAGCTCCTACGAGCAGTACTTC.

This clonotype occurred many times. The V gene is TRBV5-6, the J gene TRBJ2-1; TRBD2 agrees at 12 bases. The V segment lost 0 bases and the J segment 7 bases; nucleotides outside the gene matches: 8. CDR1 is SGHDT, CDR2 YYEEEE, per germline. The CDR3 consists of 17 residues. The CDR3 nucleotides are TGTGCCAGCAGCTTGGACTTACTAGCGGGAGGTTCGAATGAGCAGTTCTTC. It codes for CASSLDLLAGGSNEQFF.